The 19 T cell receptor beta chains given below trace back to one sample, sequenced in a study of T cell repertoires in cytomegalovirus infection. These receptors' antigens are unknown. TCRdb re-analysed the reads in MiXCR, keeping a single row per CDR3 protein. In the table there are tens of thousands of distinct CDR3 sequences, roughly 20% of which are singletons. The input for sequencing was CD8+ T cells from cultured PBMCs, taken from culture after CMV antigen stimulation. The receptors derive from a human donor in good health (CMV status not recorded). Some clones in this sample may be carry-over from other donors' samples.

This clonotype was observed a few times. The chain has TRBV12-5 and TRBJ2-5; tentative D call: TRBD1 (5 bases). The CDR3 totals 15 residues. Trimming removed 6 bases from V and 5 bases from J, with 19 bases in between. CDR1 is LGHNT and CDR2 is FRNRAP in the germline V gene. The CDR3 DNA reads TGTGCTAGTGGCACCGACGACAGTATGAGCGAGACCCAGTACTTC. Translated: CASGTDDSMSETQYF.

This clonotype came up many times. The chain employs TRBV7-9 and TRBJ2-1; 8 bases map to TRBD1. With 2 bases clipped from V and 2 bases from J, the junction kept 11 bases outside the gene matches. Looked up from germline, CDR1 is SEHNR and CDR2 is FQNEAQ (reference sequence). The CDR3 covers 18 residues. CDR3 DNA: TGTGCCAGCAGCTTATCCCGCGACAGGGGCGTCCCCTACAATGAGCAGTTCTTC. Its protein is CASSLSRDRGVPYNEQFF.

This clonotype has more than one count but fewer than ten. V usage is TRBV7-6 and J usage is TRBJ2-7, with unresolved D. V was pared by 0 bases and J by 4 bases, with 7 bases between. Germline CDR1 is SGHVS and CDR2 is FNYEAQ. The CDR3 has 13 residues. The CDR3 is CASSLAPAYEQYF. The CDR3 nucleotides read TGTGCCAGCAGCTTAGCTCCGGCGTACGAGCAGTACTTC.

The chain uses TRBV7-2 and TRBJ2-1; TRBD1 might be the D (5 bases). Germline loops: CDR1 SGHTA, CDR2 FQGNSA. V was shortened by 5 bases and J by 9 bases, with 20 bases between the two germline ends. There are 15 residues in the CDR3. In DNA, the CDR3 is TGTGCCAGCAGCCAAATCTGGGCAGGGATTCGTGAGCAGTTCTTC. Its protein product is CASSQIWAGIREQFF. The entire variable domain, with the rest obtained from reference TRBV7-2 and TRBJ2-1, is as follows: GAGVSQSPSNKVTEKGKDVELRCDPISGHTALYWYRQSLGQGLEFLIYFQGNSAPDKSGLPSDRFSAERTGGSVSTLTIQRTQQEDSAVYLCASSQIWAGIREQFFGPGTRLTVL.

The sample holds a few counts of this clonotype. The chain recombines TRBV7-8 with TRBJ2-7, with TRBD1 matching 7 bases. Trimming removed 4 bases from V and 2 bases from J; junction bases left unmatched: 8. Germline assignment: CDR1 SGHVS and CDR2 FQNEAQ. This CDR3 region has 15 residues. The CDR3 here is CASSSPGTETYEQYF. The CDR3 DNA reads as TGTGCCAGCAGCTCCCCGGGGACAGAAACCTACGAGCAGTACTTC. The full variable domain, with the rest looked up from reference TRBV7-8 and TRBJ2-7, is GAGVSQSPRYKVAKRGQDVALRCDPISGHVSLFWYQQALGQGPEFLTYFQNEAQLDKSGLPSDRFFAERPEGSVSTLKIQRTQQEDSAVYLCASSSPGTETYEQYFGPGTRLTVT.

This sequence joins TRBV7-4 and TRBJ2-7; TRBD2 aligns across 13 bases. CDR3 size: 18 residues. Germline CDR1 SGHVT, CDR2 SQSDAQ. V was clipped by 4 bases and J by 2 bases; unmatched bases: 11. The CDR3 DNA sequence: TGTGCCAGCAGCTCGCCGGGACTAGCGGGATTTCCACCCTACGAGCAGTACTTC. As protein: CASSSPGLAGFPPYEQYF.

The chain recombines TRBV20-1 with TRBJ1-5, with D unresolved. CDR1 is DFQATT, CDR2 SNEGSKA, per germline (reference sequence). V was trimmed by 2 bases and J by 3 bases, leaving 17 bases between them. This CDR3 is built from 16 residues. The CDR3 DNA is TGCAGTGCTAGAACTGACACCGGGCAGGTCAATCAGCCCCAGCATTTT. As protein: CSARTDTGQVNQPQHF.

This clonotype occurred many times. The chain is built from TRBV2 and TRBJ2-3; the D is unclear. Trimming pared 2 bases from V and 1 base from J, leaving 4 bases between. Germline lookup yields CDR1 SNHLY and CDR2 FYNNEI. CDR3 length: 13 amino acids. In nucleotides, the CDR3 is TGTGCCAGCAGTGAATGGGGCACAGATACGCAGTATTTT. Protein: CASSEWGTDTQYF. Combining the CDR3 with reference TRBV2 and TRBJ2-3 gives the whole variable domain EPEVTQTPSHQVTQMGQEVILRCVPISNHLYFYWYRQILGQKVEFLVSFYNNEISEKSEIFDDQFSVERPDGSNFTLKIRSTKLEDSAMYFCASSEWGTDTQYFGPGTRLTVL.

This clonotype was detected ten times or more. DNA of the CDR3: TGTGCCAGCAGCCGGAACACTGAAGCTTTCTTT. Translating it yields CASSRNTEAFF. The genes are TRBV6-2 or TRBV6-3 and TRBJ1-1; the D is unclear. This CDR3 spans 11 amino acids. Trimming shortened V by 6 bases and J by 1 base, and 3 bases separated the two germline ends. Germline V gene sequence: CDR1 MNHEY, CDR2 SVGEGT.

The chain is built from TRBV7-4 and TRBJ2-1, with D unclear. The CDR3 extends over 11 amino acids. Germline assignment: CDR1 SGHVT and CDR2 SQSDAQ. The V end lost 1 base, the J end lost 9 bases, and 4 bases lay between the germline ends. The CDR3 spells CASSLGREQFF. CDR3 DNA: TGTGCCAGCAGCTTAGGACGTGAGCAGTTCTTC.

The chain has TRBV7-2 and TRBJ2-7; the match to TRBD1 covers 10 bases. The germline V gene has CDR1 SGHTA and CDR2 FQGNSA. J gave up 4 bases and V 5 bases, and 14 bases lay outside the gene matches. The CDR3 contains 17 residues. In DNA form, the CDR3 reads TGTGCCAGCAGCGTCGGGACAGGGGCACTAGTAGGGTACGAGCAGTACTTC. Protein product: CASSVGTGALVGYEQYF.

Written as DNA, the CDR3 is TGTGCCAGCAGCTCACTGGCTAGCGGACGGGCGACCTACGAGCAGTACTTC. It codes for CASSSLASGRATYEQYF. The chain is built from TRBV7-2 and TRBJ2-7, with TRBD2 identical over 7 bases. The CDR3 loop spans 17 amino acids. Trimming took 4 bases from V and 2 from J; bases not matched to a gene: 14. CDR1 and CDR2 from the germline V gene are SGHTA and FQGNSA.

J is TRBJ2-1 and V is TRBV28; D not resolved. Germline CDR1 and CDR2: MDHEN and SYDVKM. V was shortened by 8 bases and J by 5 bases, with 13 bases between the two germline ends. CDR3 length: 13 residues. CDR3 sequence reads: CASGEQRDNEQFF. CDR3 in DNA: TGTGCCAGCGGCGAACAGCGTGACAATGAGCAGTTCTTC.

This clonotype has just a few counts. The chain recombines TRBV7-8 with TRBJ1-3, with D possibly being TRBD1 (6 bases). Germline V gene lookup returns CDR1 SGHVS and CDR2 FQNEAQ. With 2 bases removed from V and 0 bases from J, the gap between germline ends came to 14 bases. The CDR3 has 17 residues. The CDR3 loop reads CASSLRGDSYSGNTIYF. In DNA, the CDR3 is TGTGCCAGCAGCTTAAGGGGGGACTCCTACTCTGGAAACACCATATATTTT.

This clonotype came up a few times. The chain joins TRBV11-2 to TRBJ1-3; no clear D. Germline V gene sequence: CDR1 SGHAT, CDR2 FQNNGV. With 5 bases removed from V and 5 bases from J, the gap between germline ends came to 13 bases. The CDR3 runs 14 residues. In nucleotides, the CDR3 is TGTGCCAGCAGCCTAACCTTCGGGAGAAACACCATATATTTT. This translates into CASSLTFGRNTIYF. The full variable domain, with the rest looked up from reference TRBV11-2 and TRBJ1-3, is EAGVAQSPRYKIIEKRQSVAFWCNPISGHATLYWYQQILGQGPKLLIQFQNNGVVDDSQLPKDRFSAERLKGVDSTLKIQPAKLEDSAVYLCASSLTFGRNTIYFGEGSWLTVV.

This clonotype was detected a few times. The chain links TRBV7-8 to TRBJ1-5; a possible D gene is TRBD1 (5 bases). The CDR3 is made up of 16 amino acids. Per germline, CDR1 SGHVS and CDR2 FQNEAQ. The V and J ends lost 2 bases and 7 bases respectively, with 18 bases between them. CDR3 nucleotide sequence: TGTGCCAGCAGCTTAACTGTTTTGCAGGGCTTGCAGCCCCAGCATTTT. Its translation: CASSLTVLQGLQPQHF.

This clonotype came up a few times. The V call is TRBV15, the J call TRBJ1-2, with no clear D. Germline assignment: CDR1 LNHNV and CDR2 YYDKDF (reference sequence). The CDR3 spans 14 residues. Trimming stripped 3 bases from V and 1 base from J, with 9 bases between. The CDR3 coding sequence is TGTGCCACCAGCAGCAGAGCTGTTAACTATGGCTACACCTTC. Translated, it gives CATSSRAVNYGYTF.

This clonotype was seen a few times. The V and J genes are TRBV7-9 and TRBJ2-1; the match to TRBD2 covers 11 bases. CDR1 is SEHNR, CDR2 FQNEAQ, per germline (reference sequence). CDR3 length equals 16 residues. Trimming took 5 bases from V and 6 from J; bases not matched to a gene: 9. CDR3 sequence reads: CASSPPSGTSGNEQFF. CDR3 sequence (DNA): TGTGCCAGCAGCCCCCCTTCCGGGACTAGCGGCAATGAGCAGTTCTTC. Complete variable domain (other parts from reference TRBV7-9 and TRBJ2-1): DTGVSQNPRHKITKRGQNVTFRCDPISEHNRLYWYRQTLGQGPEFLTYFQNEAQLEKSRLLSDRFSAERPKGSFSTLEIQRTEQGDSAMYLCASSPPSGTSGNEQFFGPGTRLTVL.

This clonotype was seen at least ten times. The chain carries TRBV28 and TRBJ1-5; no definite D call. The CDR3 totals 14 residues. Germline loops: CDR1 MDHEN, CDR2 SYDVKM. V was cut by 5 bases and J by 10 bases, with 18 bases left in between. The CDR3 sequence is CASSPSREFSPQHF. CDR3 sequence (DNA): TGTGCCAGCAGTCCTTCGAGAGAATTTAGCCCCCAGCATTTT. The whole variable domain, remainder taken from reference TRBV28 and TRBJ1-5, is DVKVTQSSRYLVKRTGEKVFLECVQDMDHENMFWYRQDPGLGLRLIYFSYDVKMKEKGDIPEGYSVSREKKERFSLILESASTNQTSMYLCASSPSREFSPQHFGDGTRLSIL.